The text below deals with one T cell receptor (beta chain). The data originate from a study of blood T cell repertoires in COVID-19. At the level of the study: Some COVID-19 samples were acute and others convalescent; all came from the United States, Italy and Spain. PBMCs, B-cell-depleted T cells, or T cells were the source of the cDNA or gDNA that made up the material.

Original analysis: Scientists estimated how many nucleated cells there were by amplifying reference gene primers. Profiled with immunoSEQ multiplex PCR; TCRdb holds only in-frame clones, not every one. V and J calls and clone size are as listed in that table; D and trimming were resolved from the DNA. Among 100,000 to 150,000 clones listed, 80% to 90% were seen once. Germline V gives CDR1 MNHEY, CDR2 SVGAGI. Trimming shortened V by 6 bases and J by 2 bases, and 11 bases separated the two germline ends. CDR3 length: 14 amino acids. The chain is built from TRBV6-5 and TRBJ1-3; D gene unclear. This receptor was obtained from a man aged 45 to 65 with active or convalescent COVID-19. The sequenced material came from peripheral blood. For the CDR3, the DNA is TGTGCCAGCAGCATGCGAACCCCTGGAAACACCATATATTTT. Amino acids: CASSMRTPGNTIYF.